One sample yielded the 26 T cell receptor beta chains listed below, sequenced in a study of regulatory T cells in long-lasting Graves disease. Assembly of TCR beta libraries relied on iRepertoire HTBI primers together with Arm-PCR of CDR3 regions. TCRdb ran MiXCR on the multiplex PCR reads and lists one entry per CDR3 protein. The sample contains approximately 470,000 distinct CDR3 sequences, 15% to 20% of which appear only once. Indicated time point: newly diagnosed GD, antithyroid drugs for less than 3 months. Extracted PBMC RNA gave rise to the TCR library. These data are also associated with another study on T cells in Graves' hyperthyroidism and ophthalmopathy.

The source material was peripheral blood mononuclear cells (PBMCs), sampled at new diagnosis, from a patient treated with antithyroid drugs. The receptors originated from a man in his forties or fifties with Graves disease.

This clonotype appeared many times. The CDR3 sequence: CASRPTSDHSPEQYF. In DNA form, the CDR3 reads TGTGCCAGCAGGCCAACTAGCGACCACTCCCCTGAGCAGTACTTC. This rearrangement joins TRBV28 to TRBJ2-7; 7 bases are a match to TRBD2. The CDR3 contains 15 residues. With V trimmed by 6 bases and J by 7 bases, 15 bases remained unmatched. Germline V lookup: CDR1 MDHEN, CDR2 SYDVKM. Full variable domain (remainder filled in from reference TRBV28 and TRBJ2-7): DVKVTQSSRYLVKRTGEKVFLECVQDMDHENMFWYRQDPGLGLRLIYFSYDVKMKEKGDIPEGYSVSREKKERFSLILESASTNQTSMYLCASRPTSDHSPEQYFGPGTRLTVT.

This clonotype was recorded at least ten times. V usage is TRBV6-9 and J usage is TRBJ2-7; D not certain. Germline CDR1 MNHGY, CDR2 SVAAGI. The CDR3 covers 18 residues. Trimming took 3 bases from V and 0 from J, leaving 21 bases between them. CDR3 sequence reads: CASSYRRSNGLNSYEQYF. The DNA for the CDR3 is TGTGCCAGCAGTTACCGACGTAGTAACGGGTTGAACTCCTACGAGCAGTACTTC.

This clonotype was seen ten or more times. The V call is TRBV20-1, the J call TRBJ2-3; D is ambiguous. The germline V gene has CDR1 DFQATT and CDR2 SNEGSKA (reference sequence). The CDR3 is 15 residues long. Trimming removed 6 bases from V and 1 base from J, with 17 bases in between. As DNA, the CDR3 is TGCAGTGCCCTAGACCGCAGGAGAGGCACAGATACGCAGTATTTT. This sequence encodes CSALDRRRGTDTQYF.

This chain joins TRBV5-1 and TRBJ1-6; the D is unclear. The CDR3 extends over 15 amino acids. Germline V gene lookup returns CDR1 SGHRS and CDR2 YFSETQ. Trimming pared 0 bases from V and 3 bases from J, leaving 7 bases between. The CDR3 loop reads CASSLDGFYNSPLHF. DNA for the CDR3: TGCGCCAGCAGCTTGGACGGCTTCTATAATTCACCCCTCCACTTT.

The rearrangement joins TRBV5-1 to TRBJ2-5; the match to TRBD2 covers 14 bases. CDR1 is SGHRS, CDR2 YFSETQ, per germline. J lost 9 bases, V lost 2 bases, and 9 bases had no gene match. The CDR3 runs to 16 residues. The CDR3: CASSFGTSGGQGAQYF. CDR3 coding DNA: TGCGCCAGCAGCTTCGGGACTAGCGGGGGCCAAGGGGCCCAGTACTTC.

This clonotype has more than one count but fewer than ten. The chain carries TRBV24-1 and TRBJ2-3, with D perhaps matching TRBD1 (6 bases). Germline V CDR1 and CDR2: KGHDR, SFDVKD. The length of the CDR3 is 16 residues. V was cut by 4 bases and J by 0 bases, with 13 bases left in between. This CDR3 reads CATSDRTDASTDTQYF. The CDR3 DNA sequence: TGTGCCACCAGTGACCGGACAGATGCTAGCACAGATACGCAGTATTTT.

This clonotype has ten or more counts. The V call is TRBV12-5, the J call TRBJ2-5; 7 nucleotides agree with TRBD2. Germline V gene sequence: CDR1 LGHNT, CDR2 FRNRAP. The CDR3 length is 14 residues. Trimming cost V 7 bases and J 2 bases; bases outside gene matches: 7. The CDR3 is CASANGRPQETQYF. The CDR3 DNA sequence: TGTGCTAGTGCCAACGGGAGGCCTCAAGAGACCCAGTACTTC.

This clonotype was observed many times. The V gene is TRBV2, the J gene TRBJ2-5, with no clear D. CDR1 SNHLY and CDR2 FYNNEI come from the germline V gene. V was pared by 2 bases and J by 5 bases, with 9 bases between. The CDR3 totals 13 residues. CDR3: CASSESGPETQYF. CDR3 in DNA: TGTGCCAGCAGTGAATCCGGCCCGGAGACCCAGTACTTC.

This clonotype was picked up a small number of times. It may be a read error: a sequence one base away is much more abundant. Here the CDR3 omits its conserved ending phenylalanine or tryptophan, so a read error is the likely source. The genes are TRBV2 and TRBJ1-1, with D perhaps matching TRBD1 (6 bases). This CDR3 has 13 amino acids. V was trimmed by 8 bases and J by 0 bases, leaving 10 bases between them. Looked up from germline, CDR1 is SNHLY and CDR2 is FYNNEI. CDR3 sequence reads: CASPGGVNTEAFS. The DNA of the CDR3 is TGTGCCAGCCCGGGGGGCGTGAACACTGAAGCTTTCTCT.

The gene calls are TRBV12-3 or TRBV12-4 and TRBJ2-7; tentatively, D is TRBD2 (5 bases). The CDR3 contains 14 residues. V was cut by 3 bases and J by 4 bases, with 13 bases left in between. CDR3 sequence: CASSFKGRLYEQYF. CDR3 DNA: TGTGCCAGCAGTTTCAAAGGGAGATTGTACGAGCAGTACTTC.

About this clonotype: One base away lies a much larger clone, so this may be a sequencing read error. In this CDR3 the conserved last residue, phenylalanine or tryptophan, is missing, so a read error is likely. CDR3 amino acids: CSAPSEGTEAFS. The CDR3 DNA follows: TGCAGTGCCCCGAGTGAGGGGACTGAAGCTTTCTCT. The gene calls are TRBV20-1 and TRBJ1-1; tentative D call: TRBD1 (5 bases). This CDR3 region has 12 residues. Germline V gene sequence: CDR1 DFQATT, CDR2 SNEGSKA (reference sequence). V lost 6 bases, J lost 5 bases, and 13 bases lay in between.

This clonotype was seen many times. The CDR3, as DNA: TGCAGTGCCGAAAATGACAGACCCCAGAAGGAAGCCCAGTACTTC. It yields the protein CSAENDRPQKEAQYF. The chain combines TRBV20-1 with TRBJ2-5; D possibly corresponds to TRBD1 (5 bases). Germline lookup yields CDR1 DFQATT and CDR2 SNEGSKA (reference sequence). The CDR3 has 15 residues. V lost 6 bases, J lost 9 bases, and 26 bases lay in between.

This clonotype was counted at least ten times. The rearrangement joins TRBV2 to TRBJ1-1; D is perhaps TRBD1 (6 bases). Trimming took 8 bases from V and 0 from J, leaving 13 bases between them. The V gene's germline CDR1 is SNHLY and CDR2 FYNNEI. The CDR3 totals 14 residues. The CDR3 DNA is TGTGCCAGCCCCAAGGGGGTCTTGAACACTGAAGCTTTCTTT. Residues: CASPKGVLNTEAFF.

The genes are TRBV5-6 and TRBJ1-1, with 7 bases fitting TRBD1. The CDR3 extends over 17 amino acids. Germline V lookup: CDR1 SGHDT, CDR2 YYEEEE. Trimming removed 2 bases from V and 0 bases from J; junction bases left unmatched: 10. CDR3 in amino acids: CASSLRAGGKMNTEAFF. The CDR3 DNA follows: TGTGCCAGCAGCTTAAGGGCAGGGGGGAAAATGAACACTGAAGCTTTCTTT.

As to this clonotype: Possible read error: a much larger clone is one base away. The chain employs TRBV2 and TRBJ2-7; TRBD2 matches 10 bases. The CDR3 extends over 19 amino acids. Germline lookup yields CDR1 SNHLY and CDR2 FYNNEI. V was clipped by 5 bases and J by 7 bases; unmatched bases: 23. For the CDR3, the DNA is TGTGCCAGCAGTCCGACCTTCCCCAGACTAGCGGGTTTGGGGCATGAGCAGTACTTC. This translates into CASSPTFPRLAGLGHEQYF.

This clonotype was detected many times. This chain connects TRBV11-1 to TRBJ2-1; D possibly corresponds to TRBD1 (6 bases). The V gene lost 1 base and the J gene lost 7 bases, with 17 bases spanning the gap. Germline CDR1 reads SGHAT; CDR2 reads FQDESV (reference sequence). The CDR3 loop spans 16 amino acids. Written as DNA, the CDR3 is TGTGCCAGCAGCTTAGGGGGAACGGGACACCGAAATGAGCAGTTCTTC. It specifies CASSLGGTGHRNEQFF.

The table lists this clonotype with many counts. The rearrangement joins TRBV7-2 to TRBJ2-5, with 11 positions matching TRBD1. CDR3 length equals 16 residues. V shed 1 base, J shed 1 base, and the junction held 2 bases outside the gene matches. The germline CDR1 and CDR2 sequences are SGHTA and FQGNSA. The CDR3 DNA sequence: TGTGCCAGCAGCTTAGAGGACAGGGGGCCCCAAGAGACCCAGTACTTC. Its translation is CASSLEDRGPQETQYF.

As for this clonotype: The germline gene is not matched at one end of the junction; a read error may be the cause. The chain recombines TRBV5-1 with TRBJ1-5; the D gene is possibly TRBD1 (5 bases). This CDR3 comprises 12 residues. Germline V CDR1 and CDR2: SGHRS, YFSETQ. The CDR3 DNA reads TGTGCCAGCAGCTTGGGGGAAGGTCAGAGGCATTTT. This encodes CASSLGEGQRHF.

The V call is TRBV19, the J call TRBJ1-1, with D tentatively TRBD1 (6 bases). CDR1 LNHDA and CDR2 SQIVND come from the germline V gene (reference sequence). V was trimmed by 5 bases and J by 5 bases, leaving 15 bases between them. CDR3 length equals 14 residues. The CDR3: CASSPRGGFTEAFF. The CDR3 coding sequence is TGTGCCAGTAGTCCCCGGGGGGGCTTTACTGAAGCTTTCTTT.

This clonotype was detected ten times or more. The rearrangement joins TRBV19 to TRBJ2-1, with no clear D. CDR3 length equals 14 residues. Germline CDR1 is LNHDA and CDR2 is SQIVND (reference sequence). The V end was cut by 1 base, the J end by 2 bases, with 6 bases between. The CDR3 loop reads CASSIGDAYNEQFF. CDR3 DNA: TGTGCCAGTAGTATAGGGGATGCCTACAATGAGCAGTTCTTC.

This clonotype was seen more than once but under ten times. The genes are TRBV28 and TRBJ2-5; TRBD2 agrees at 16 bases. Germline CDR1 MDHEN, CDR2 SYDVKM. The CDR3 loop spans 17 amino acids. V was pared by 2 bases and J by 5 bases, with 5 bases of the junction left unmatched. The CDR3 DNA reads TGTGCCAGCAGTTTACCGGGACTAGCGGGAGGGGAGGAGACCCAGTACTTC. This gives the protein CASSLPGLAGGEETQYF.

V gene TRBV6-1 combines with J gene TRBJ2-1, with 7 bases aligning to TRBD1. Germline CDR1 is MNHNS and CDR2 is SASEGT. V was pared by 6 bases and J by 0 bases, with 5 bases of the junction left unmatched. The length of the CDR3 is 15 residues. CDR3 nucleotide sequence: TGTGCCAGCAGGAGGACAGGAGACTCCTACAATGAGCAGTTCTTC. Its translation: CASRRTGDSYNEQFF.

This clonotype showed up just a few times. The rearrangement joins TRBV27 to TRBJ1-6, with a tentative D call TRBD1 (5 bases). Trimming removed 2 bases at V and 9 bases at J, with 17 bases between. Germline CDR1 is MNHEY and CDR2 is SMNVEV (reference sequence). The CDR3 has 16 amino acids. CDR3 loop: CASSLVRTGLGSPLHF. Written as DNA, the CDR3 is TGTGCCAGCAGTTTAGTCAGAACAGGATTGGGTTCACCCCTCCACTTT.

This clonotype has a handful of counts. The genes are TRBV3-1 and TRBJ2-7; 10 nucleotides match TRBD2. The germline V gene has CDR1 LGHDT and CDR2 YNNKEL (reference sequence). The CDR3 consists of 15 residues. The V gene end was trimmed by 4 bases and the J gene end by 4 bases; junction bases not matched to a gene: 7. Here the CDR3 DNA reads TGTGCCAGCAGCCCGCTTCTAGCGGGAGCTTACGAGCAGTACTTC. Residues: CASSPLLAGAYEQYF.

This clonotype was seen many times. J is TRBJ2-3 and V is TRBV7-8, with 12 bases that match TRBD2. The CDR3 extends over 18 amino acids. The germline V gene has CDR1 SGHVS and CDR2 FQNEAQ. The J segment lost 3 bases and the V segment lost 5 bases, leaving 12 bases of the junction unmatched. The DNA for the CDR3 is TGTGCCAGCAGCGGAATGTCTAGCGGGAGGGCCAGGACAGATACGCAGTATTTT. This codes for CASSGMSSGRARTDTQYF.

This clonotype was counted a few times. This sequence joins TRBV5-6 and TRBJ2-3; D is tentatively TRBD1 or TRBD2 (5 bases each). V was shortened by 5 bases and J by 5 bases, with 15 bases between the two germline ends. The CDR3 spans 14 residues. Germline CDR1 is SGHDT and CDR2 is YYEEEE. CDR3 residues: CASSLRDGLDTQYF. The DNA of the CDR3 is TGTGCCAGCAGTTTAAGGGACGGCTTAGATACGCAGTATTTT.